Detailed here is one T cell receptor (beta chain). This clonotype came up many times. The antigen this receptor binds is unknown. Per-nucleotide qualities are absent, and no much larger clonotype sits a single base away. This record comes from a study of spatial heterogeneity in lung cancer (dated by TCRdb to the late 2010s). Study-level background: Samples were obtained from approximately 72 patients with early-stage, untreated non-small cell lung cancer from the lung TRACERx cohort. Follow-up PBMC samples were sequenced whenever the samples were available, and the median time to follow-up was around 2 years after resection. Beta-chain transcripts were consistently detected in greater numbers than alpha-chain transcripts, which likely reflects a higher abundance of beta-chain transcripts. In the raw uncorrected reads, each unique combination of TCR and UMI appeared on average more than ten times. The study quantitatively compared TCR alpha and beta repertoires across multiple tumor regions, matched nontumor lung and blood in non-small cell lung cancer. The study linked features of the TCR repertoire to counts of nonsynonymous mutations, which were determined by whole-exome sequencing of tumor tissue. At surgery, some 220 tumor regions, 64 matched nontumor lung samples and 50 to 60 PBMC samples were TCR-sequenced for both alpha and beta chains. What the research found in general, with its limitations: Ubiquitous expanded tumor TCRs showed up in blood more often at tumor resection than at routine follow-up. Only about 14 patients were included in comparisons of baseline and follow-up blood repertoires. Confirming at a functional level the hypothesis that regional TCRs recognize regional mutations was considered to require additional single-cell paired TCR alpha and beta sequencing.

The CDR3 starts with the cysteine, ends with the phenylalanine, and has 13 residues. Only the CDR3 portion is preserved as DNA: 39 bases, with reading frame beginning at the first base. The germline V gene gives CDR1 as ENHRY and CDR2 as SYGVKD. After removal of 11 bases from V and 0 bases from J, the junction retains 4 bases not matched to a gene. Taken with the paper, the label for time point translates to: blood at routine non-recurrence follow-up after resection. TCR sequencing used whole RNA extracted from tumor and nontumor lung tissue, or from cryopreserved PBMC samples, without cell sorting. A patient was chosen for TCR sequencing only when enough RNA was available from at least two tumor regions. Library creation used 5' RACE. TCRdb lists the instrument as NextSeq 500. The TCR library protocol attached a unique molecular identifier to each TCR cDNA molecule to allow correction of PCR and sequencing errors. Under the source paper's analysis protocol: TCR identification, UMI-based error correction and CDR3 extraction were all carried out with Decombinator tools. TCRs above a frequency of 2 per 1,000, corresponding to the top 1% of the tumor frequency distribution, were defined as expanded. Renyi diversity was calculated using the R vegan package after each repertoire was subsampled 100 times to 5,000 TCRs. CDR3 similarity networks were built from amino acid triplet string-kernel similarity, with CDR3s being connected when pairwise similarity was above 0.82. Using fastp at Q25 and MiXCR, TCRdb reprocessed the public reads and kept productive beta chains. Merged by CDR3 protein, the rows form single entries marked with the most common genes and DNA. Here the V and J calls rest on TCRdb's processing, not on the authors' analysis. The sample profile shows roughly 120,000 distinct CDR3 sequences; about 12% of them were found once. Roughly 15% of the sample is held by the ten biggest clonotypes.

Sample: PBMCs, taken at follow-up. This TCR was recovered from a male donor with early-stage non-small cell lung cancer. The chain couples TRBV10-3 to TRBJ2-7, with TRBD1 identical over 10 junction bases. The base sequence is TGTGCCGGGGGACAGGGGTTCTCCTACGAGCAGTACTTC. Translated, it reads CAGGQGFSYEQYF.